This TCR beta chain was captured in a study of T cell responses to AZD1222 COVID-19 vaccine. Overall study context: Investigators merged groups given second doses at roughly 4 or roughly 12 weeks.

A note on this clone: Its target is not known.

Findings and caveats of the study: Reports indicate that nearly half of spike-specific TCRs are directed at unmutated variant regions. Spike-specific TCR breadth and depth both grew after two AZD1222 doses.

Here immunoSEQ multiplex PCR was the method, and the copy in TCRdb shows in-frame clones only, minus some. The sample includes 150,000 to 200,000 clones, 85% to 95% of them seen just once. This material consisted of peripheral blood, taken on day 0 of AZD1222 vaccination. The receptor was isolated from an adult in good health.

CDR3 residues: CASFNQGGTGELFF. Written as DNA, the CDR3 is TGTGCCAGTTTCAACCAGGGTGGCACCGGGGAGCTGTTTTTT. The V and J genes are TRBV19 and TRBJ2-2; possible D gene TRBD1, 5 bases. Between the trimmed V and J ends, which lost 8 bases and 4 bases, there was a span of 14 bases. The CDR3 covers 14 residues. Germline values: CDR1 LNHDA, CDR2 SQIVND (reference sequence). The full variable domain, completed using reference TRBV19 and TRBJ2-2, is DGGITQSPKYLFRKEGQNVTLSCEQNLNHDAMYWYRQDPGQGLRLIYYSQIVNDFQKGDIAEGYSVSREKKESFPLTVTSAQKNPTAFYLCASFNQGGTGELFFGEGSRLTVL.